What follows are 18 T cell receptor beta chains derived from one specimen sequenced in a study of vaccination effects on CD4 cells after COVID-19. Generated by immunoSEQ multiplex PCR, the TCRdb table keeps only in-frame clones and is missing some. The top ten hold roughly 1.2% of the sample, which has tens of thousands of clones, less than 80% seen once. Their antigens are not known. ViraFEST expansion of antigen-specific CD4+ T cells with viral peptide pools preceded sequencing. Cells that had been cultured for roughly ten days were the source of isolated CD4+ T cells. The participants, recipients of two vaccine doses, got either BNT162b2 or mRNA-1273. Source: CD4+ T cells from PBMCs cultured with HCoV-229E spike peptides, taken after COVID-19 vaccination. These receptors were obtained from a human donor who received a COVID-19 vaccine.

CDR3 sequence (DNA): TGTGCCAGCCCCTCGGTAGACCTTAGCACAGATACGCAGTATTTT. This sequence encodes CASPSVDLSTDTQYF. The gene calls are TRBV5-8 and TRBJ2-3; D is unresolved. V shed 7 bases and J shed 0 bases, with 15 bases lying between them. The CDR3 loop spans 15 amino acids. Germline V gene sequence: CDR1 SGHTS, CDR2 YDEGEE.

The gene calls are TRBV2 and TRBJ1-6; 7 bases line up with TRBD1. Trimming cost V 5 bases and J 4 bases; bases outside gene matches: 8. The CDR3 has 16 residues. From germline, CDR1 is SNHLY and CDR2 FYNNEI. As DNA, the CDR3 is TGTGCCAGCAGTAACCGGGGGACAGAGTATAATTCACCCCTCCACTTT. As protein: CASSNRGTEYNSPLHF.

This sequence joins TRBV6-1 and TRBJ1-4; D is uncertain. Germline CDR1 reads MNHNS; CDR2 reads SASEGT. This CDR3 comprises 15 residues. V lost 2 bases, J lost 5 bases, and 12 bases lay in between. The CDR3 spells CASSEWSSRNEKLFF. In nucleotides, the CDR3 is TGTGCCAGCAGTGAATGGTCTTCCCGCAATGAAAAACTGTTTTTT.

This clone counts as medium-sized. This sequence joins TRBV3-1 (or the pseudogene TRBV3-2) and TRBJ2-2; 10 nucleotides line up with TRBD1. Germline V lookup: CDR1 LGHDT, CDR2 YNNKEL (reference sequence). CDR3 length equals 18 residues. The V and J ends lost 3 bases and 3 bases, in that order; junction bases with no gene match: 10. The chain's CDR3 is CASSHWTGGFGDTGELFF. CDR3 bases: TGTGCCAGCAGCCATTGGACAGGGGGATTCGGTGACACCGGGGAGCTGTTTTTT.

V gene TRBV30 combines with J gene TRBJ1-3, with D unclear. The V gene lost 4 bases and the J gene lost 0 bases, with 13 bases spanning the gap. Looked up from germline, CDR1 is GTSNPN and CDR2 is SVGIG (reference sequence). This CDR3 comprises 15 residues. CDR3 DNA sequence: TGTGCCTGGACCCCCGGCGGCAGCTCTGGAAACACCATATATTTT. It codes for CAWTPGGSSGNTIYF.

The rearrangement joins TRBV10-1 to TRBJ1-1, with D unresolved. The germline V gene encodes CDR1 WNHNN and CDR2 SYGVQD (reference sequence). The CDR3 is made up of 14 amino acids. V lost 7 bases and J 3 bases, leaving 15 bases between the germline ends. Here the CDR3 reads CASKRTVKDTEAFF. DNA for the CDR3: TGCGCCAGCAAGCGGACTGTTAAGGACACTGAAGCTTTCTTT.

There are a few counts of this clone. The gene calls are TRBV10-3 and TRBJ1-1; D uncertain. The germline V gene encodes CDR1 ENHRY and CDR2 SYGVKD. Deletions cut 6 bases from V and 2 bases from J, with 7 bases between. This CDR3 is 12 amino acids long. CDR3 region: CAIRGLNTEAFF. Written as DNA, the CDR3 is TGTGCCATCAGAGGCCTCAACACTGAAGCTTTCTTT.

The genes are TRBV3-1 (or the pseudogene TRBV3-2) and TRBJ1-3; 10 bases map to TRBD1. Germline-derived CDR1 and CDR2 are LGHDT and YNNKEL (reference sequence). V lost 1 base to trimming and J lost 4 bases; unmatched junction nucleotides: 7. The CDR3 length is 17 residues. The CDR3 DNA reads as TGTGCCAGCAGCCAAGTCTGGGACAGGGGAACCGGAAACACCATATATTTT. Protein: CASSQVWDRGTGNTIYF.

The chain uses TRBV7-3 and TRBJ2-3, with D possibly being TRBD1 (6 bases). This CDR3 is built from 17 residues. Germline V gene lookup returns CDR1 SGHTA and CDR2 FQGTGA. The V and J ends lost 5 bases and 0 bases respectively, with 18 bases between them. This CDR3 is CASSSSNTGRSTDTQYF. The CDR3 nucleotides are TGTGCCAGCAGCAGCTCAAATACAGGGCGAAGCACAGATACGCAGTATTTT.

This chain uses TRBV6-5 with TRBJ2-7, with a possible D match to TRBD1 (6 bases). CDR3 size: 13 residues. CDR1 and CDR2 (germline): MNHEY, SVGAGI. Between the trimmed V and J ends, which lost 6 bases and 4 bases, there was a span of 13 bases. The CDR3 here is CASRPGQSYEQYV. The CDR3 DNA reads TGTGCCAGCAGGCCCGGACAGTCGTACGAGCAGTACGTC.

This chain uses TRBV6-5 with TRBJ2-3; D is perhaps TRBD1 (5 bases). CDR3 length: 14 amino acids. The V end was cut by 2 bases, the J end by 2 bases, with 8 bases between. In germline, CDR1 is MNHEY, CDR2 SVGAGI. The CDR3 loop reads CASSYQQDTDTQYF. In DNA form, the CDR3 reads TGTGCCAGCAGTTACCAACAGGACACAGATACGCAGTATTTT.

The chain recombines TRBV27 with TRBJ2-1, with 12 bases fitting TRBD2. V trimming: 5 bases; J trimming: 6 bases; junction bases outside the gene matches: 11. The germline gives CDR1 MNHEY, CDR2 SMNVEV (reference sequence). This CDR3 has 17 residues. The CDR3 bases are TGTGCCAGCAGTCCTGCTAGCGGGGGGGCCGTTCCCAATGAGCAGTTCTTC. Its protein is CASSPASGGAVPNEQFF.

The V call is TRBV10-2, the J call TRBJ1-2; D is unclear. CDR3 length: 12 residues. Trimming took off 3 bases at V and 6 bases at J, with 8 bases between the two ends. Germline V CDR1 and CDR2: WSHSY, SAAADI. CDR3 nucleotide sequence: TGCGCCAGCAGTGACCCGCGAAATGGCTACACCTTC. Its protein product is CASSDPRNGYTF.

This clone was detected only a few times. The rearrangement links TRBV12-3 or TRBV12-4 to TRBJ1-2; no clear D. The CDR3 spans 12 residues. Trimming removed 5 bases from V and 4 bases from J, with 8 bases in between. The CDR3 coding sequence is TGTGCCAGCAGTCCCCAGGTCTATGGCTACACCTTC. This gives the protein CASSPQVYGYTF.

In DNA, the CDR3 is TGTGCCAGCAGGACTAGCGGGGGGGCTAATTCCGGGGAGCTGTTTTTT. Translation: CASRTSGGANSGELFF. This rearrangement joins TRBV27 to TRBJ2-2, with 14 bases fitting TRBD2. The CDR3 length is 16 residues. J lost 6 bases, V lost 6 bases, and 6 bases had no gene match. Per the germline V gene, CDR1 is MNHEY and CDR2 is SMNVEV (reference sequence).

The chain recombines TRBV10-3 with TRBJ1-5; weak D call: TRBD1 (6 bases). Germline-derived CDR1 and CDR2 are ENHRY and SYGVKD. The V gene lost 0 bases and the J gene lost 3 bases, with 15 bases spanning the gap. CDR3 size: 17 residues. CDR3 nucleotides: TGTGCCATCAGTGAGTCGGCAGGGGTCGGGAACAATCAGCCCCAGCATTTT. Encoded protein: CAISESAGVGNNQPQHF.

The rearrangement links TRBV7-2 to TRBJ1-1; D gene uncertain. Trimming removed 5 bases from V and 0 bases from J, with 7 bases in between. Germline CDR1 SGHTA, CDR2 FQGNSA. The CDR3 is made up of 13 amino acids. The CDR3 spells CASSKTLNTEAFF. The CDR3, as DNA: TGTGCCAGCAGCAAGACATTGAACACTGAAGCTTTCTTT.

V usage is TRBV15 and J usage is TRBJ1-1; TRBD1 might be the D (6 bases). The germline V gene has CDR1 LNHNV and CDR2 YYDKDF (reference sequence). This CDR3 has 15 amino acids. V gave up 0 bases and J gave up 4 bases, with 12 bases separating them. Written as DNA, the CDR3 is TGTGCCACCAGCAGAGATGGGGGGGCGGGCACTGAAGCTTTCTTT. Encoded protein: CATSRDGGAGTEAFF.